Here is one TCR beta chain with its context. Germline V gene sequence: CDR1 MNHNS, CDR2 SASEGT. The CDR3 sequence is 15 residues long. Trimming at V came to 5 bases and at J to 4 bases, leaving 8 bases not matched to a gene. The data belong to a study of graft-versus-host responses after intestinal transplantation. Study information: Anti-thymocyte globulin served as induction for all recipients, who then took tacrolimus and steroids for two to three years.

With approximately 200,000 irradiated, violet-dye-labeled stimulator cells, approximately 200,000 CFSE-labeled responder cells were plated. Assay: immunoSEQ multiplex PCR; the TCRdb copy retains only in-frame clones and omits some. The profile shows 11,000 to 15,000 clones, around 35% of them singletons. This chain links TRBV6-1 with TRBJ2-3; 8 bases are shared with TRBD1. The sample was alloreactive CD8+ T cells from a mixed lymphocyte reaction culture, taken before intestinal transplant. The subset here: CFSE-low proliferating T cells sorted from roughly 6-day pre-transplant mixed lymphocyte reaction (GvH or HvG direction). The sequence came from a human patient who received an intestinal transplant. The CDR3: CASSFGQGWADTQYF. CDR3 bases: TGTGCCAGCAGTTTCGGACAGGGATGGGCAGATACGCAGTATTTT.